Listed here are 11 T cell receptor beta chains from one sample, sequenced in a study of T cells in narcolepsy. Clones were read by immunoSEQ multiplex PCR, and TCRdb kept only the in-frame ones, dropping some. The sample carries tens of thousands of clones, under 85% recorded once. Sequencing was performed on memory (CD45RA-) CD4+ T cells from blood. These receptor sequences come from a human donor in good health.

The chain recombines TRBV5-1 with TRBJ1-1, with D possibly matching TRBD1 (5 bases). Trimming left V 4 bases short and J 2 bases short, with 12 bases between. Germline values: CDR1 SGHRS, CDR2 YFSETQ. The CDR3 consists of 14 residues. This CDR3 is CASSRTRGNTEAFF. CDR3 in DNA: TGCGCCAGCAGCCGGACCCGGGGCAACACTGAAGCTTTCTTT. The variable domain in full, with the rest retrieved from reference TRBV5-1 and TRBJ1-1, is KAGVTQTPRYLIKTRGQQVTLSCSPISGHRSVSWYQQTPGQGLQFLFEYFSETQRNKGNFPGRFSGRQFSNSRSEMNVSTLELGDSALYLCASSRTRGNTEAFFGQGTRLTVV.

The chain combines TRBV30 with TRBJ2-5; 11 nucleotides align to TRBD2. The CDR3 loop spans 14 amino acids. The ends lost 4 bases at V and 7 bases at J; junction bases unmatched: 8. Germline V CDR1 and CDR2: GTSNPN, SVGIG (reference sequence). The CDR3 sequence is CAWTSSGGRGTQYF. For the CDR3, the DNA is TGTGCCTGGACTTCTAGCGGGGGGCGGGGGACCCAGTACTTC.

The chain carries TRBV19 and TRBJ2-4; D is possibly TRBD1 (5 bases). This CDR3 comprises 13 residues. Trimming cost V 4 bases and J 6 bases, with 10 bases left between them. Germline V CDR1 and CDR2: LNHDA, SQIVND (reference sequence). The CDR3 nucleotides read TGTGCCAGTAGTACCGATCAGGGAAACATTCAGTACTTC. This sequence encodes CASSTDQGNIQYF.

The V gene is TRBV29-1, the J gene TRBJ2-7; D is tentatively TRBD1 or TRBD2 (5 bases each). The CDR3 is 16 residues long. The germline CDR1 and CDR2 sequences are SQVTM and ANQGSEA. V was clipped by 6 bases and J by 2 bases, with 23 bases between them. CDR3 DNA: TGCAGCGTGGCCGAAGGGATGGGGGTAATCCCCTACGAGCAGTACTTC. Protein product: CSVAEGMGVIPYEQYF.

This clone showed up just once. The chain is built from TRBV5-1 and TRBJ2-3; TRBD1 might be the D (5 bases). The CDR3 contains 14 residues. Germline CDR1 is SGHRS and CDR2 is YFSETQ. V dropped 4 bases and J dropped 4 bases, with 13 bases sitting between them. As DNA, the CDR3 is TGCGCCAGCAGCCGCGGACAAGCCGCAGATACGCAGTATTTT. This translates into CASSRGQAADTQYF.

The CDR3 DNA sequence: TGTGCCAGCAGTTACTCCACCGGGACAAATGAGGGCTACACCTTC. This sequence encodes CASSYSTGTNEGYTF. This sequence joins TRBV6-6 and TRBJ1-2, with D perhaps TRBD1 (6 bases). Trimming took 0 bases from V and 8 from J, leaving 16 bases between them. Germline V lookup: CDR1 MNHNY, CDR2 SVGAGI (reference sequence). This CDR3 spans 15 amino acids.

The rearrangement links TRBV11-3 to TRBJ2-2; 9 bases agree with TRBD1. The J segment lost 5 bases and the V segment lost 7 bases, leaving 11 bases of the junction unmatched. The germline gives CDR1 SGHNT, CDR2 YENEEA. This CDR3 is built from 16 residues. The CDR3 coding sequence is TGTGCCAGCACCAAATCCGGGACAGGGAAGACCGGGGAGCTGTTTTTT. As protein: CASTKSGTGKTGELFF.

J is TRBJ1-2 and V is TRBV5-8; D unclear. CDR3 length: 12 amino acids. Trimming removed 1 base at V and 8 bases at J, with 9 bases between. Germline CDR1 and CDR2: SGHTS and YDEGEE. CDR3 nucleotide sequence: TGTGCCAGCAGCTTGTATAGGTCCGGCTACACCTTC. This sequence encodes CASSLYRSGYTF.

This sequence joins TRBV28 and TRBJ2-7; 9 bases fit TRBD1. Germline V gene data show CDR1 as MDHEN and CDR2 as SYDVKM. With V trimmed by 3 bases and J by 1 base, 4 bases remained unmatched. This CDR3 comprises 15 residues. The CDR3 spells CASSLGQGSSYEQYF. Written as DNA, the CDR3 is TGTGCCAGCAGTTTGGGACAGGGCTCATCCTACGAGCAGTACTTC.

The rearrangement uses TRBV19 and TRBJ1-2; 7 nucleotides align to TRBD1. CDR3 size: 14 residues. The ends lost 6 bases at V and 2 bases at J; junction bases unmatched: 6. The V gene's germline CDR1 is LNHDA and CDR2 SQIVND (reference sequence). The CDR3 nucleotides read TGTGCCAGTAGCACCCGACAGGGCAACTATGGCTACACCTTC. It translates to CASSTRQGNYGYTF.

The chain's CDR3 is CASSHGLAGAGADTQYF. For the CDR3, the DNA is TGCGCCAGCAGCCACGGACTAGCGGGAGCTGGCGCAGATACGCAGTATTTT. This chain connects TRBV5-1 to TRBJ2-3; TRBD2 matches at 13 bases. J was trimmed by 4 bases and V by 4 bases; bases with no gene match: 9. Germline assignment: CDR1 SGHRS and CDR2 YFSETQ. The CDR3 sequence is 17 residues long.